One and the same sample provided the 31 T cell receptor beta chains below, sequenced in a study of OX40 agonist ivuxolimab in advanced cancers. Generated by immunoSEQ multiplex PCR, the TCRdb table keeps only in-frame clones and is missing some. The sample holds tens of thousands of clones, about 88% seen once. Sequences were derived from CD4+ or CD8+ T cells sorted from blood, sampled in a trial of the OX40 agonist ivuxolimab. The receptor source for this set is an adult with an advanced solid tumor such as melanoma, head and neck, liver or kidney cancer.

In this sample, this clone turned up once. CDR3 sequence reads: CASSEGSGSGRAQYF. The CDR3 DNA is TGTGCCAGCAGTGAAGGCAGCGGGAGCGGTAGGGCCCAGTACTTC. V is TRBV6-1 and J is TRBJ2-5, with 8 positions matching TRBD2. This CDR3 is 15 amino acids long. After removal of 1 base from V and 9 bases from J, the junction contained 10 bases not matched to a gene. Germline-derived CDR1 and CDR2 are MNHNS and SASEGT.

This clone has just one count. This sequence joins TRBV9 and TRBJ2-3, with no clear D. Germline loops: CDR1 SGDLS, CDR2 YYNGEE. The CDR3 sequence is 13 residues long. The V and J ends lost 4 bases and 2 bases respectively, with 8 bases between them. The CDR3 coding sequence is TGTGCCAGCAGCCACGATTACACAGATACGCAGTATTTT. Its translation is CASSHDYTDTQYF.

Details on this clone: The same CDR3 arises from other DNA sequences in this sample as well. The chain is built from TRBV7-3 and TRBJ2-1, with 7 bases matching TRBD1. Germline CDR1 is SGHTA and CDR2 is FQGTGA. J was trimmed by 7 bases and V by 1 base; bases with no gene match: 7. This CDR3 region has 15 residues. The CDR3 spells CASSLSPGGTNEQFF. The CDR3 bases are TGTGCCAGCAGCTTAAGCCCAGGGGGTACGAATGAGCAGTTCTTC.

The V call is TRBV15, the J call TRBJ2-7; 7 nucleotides line up with TRBD2. Germline CDR1 reads LNHNV; CDR2 reads YYDKDF (reference sequence). V lost 4 bases, J lost 0 bases, and 6 bases stayed unmatched. This CDR3 is built from 15 residues. CDR3 loop: CATSMGPGGSYEQYF. The CDR3 nucleotides are TGTGCCACCAGCATGGGCCCGGGGGGCTCCTACGAGCAGTACTTC. Filled out from reference TRBV15 and TRBJ2-7, the complete variable domain reads DAMVIQNPRYQVTQFGKPVTLSCSQTLNHNVMYWYQQKSSQAPKLLFHYYDKDFNNEADTPDNFQSRRPNTSFCFLDIRSPGLGDTAMYLCATSMGPGGSYEQYFGPGTRLTVT.

This clone showed up just a few times. V gene TRBV30 combines with J gene TRBJ2-1, with TRBD2 identical over 9 bases. Germline-derived CDR1 and CDR2 are GTSNPN and SVGIG (reference sequence). Unmatched junction bases numbered 16, after V lost 5 bases and J lost 8 bases. This CDR3 contains 16 residues. CDR3 coding DNA: TGTGCCTGGGGAGGAGGTAGCGGGGGCCGACGGGATGAGCAGTTCTTC. This codes for CAWGGGSGGRRDEQFF.

The V gene is TRBV27, the J gene TRBJ2-6; D is unresolved. V gave up 1 base and J gave up 0 bases, with 7 bases separating them. In germline, CDR1 is MNHEY, CDR2 SMNVEV (reference sequence). The CDR3 consists of 16 residues. CDR3 in DNA: TGTGCCAGCAGTTTATATTTCGCCTCTGGGGCCAACGTCCTGACTTTC. Translated: CASSLYFASGANVLTF. The full variable domain, its missing parts supplied by reference TRBV27 and TRBJ2-6, is EAQVTQNPRYLITVTGKKLTVTCSQNMNHEYMSWYRQDPGLGLRQIYYSMNVEVTDKGDVPEGYKVSRKEKRNFPLILESPSPNQTSLYFCASSLYFASGANVLTFGAGSRLTVL.

This chain uses TRBV19 with TRBJ1-4; 7 bases match TRBD1. V dropped 0 bases and J dropped 5; count of bases not matched to a gene: 3. Germline-derived CDR1 and CDR2 are LNHDA and SQIVND (reference sequence). CDR3 length equals 15 residues. The CDR3 reads CASSIDGGQNEKLFF. For the CDR3, the DNA is TGTGCCAGTAGTATAGATGGGGGACAGAATGAAAAACTGTTTTTT.

In its sample, this clone was seen once. V and J are TRBV11-2 and TRBJ1-1; D might be TRBD1 (5 bases). Germline CDR1 is SGHAT and CDR2 is FQNNGV. The CDR3 has 13 amino acids. Deletions cut 1 base from V and 4 bases from J, with 7 bases between. The CDR3 nucleotides are TGTGCCAGCAGCTTAGGGCAGGGCACTGAAGCTTTCTTT. Protein sequence: CASSLGQGTEAFF.

This clone came up once. The V gene is TRBV27, the J gene TRBJ2-3; TRBD2 aligns across 8 bases. The CDR3 is 14 amino acids. The germline V gene encodes CDR1 MNHEY and CDR2 SMNVEV (reference sequence). With 6 bases clipped from V and 3 bases from J, the junction kept 5 bases outside the gene matches. The CDR3 region is CASREREWTDTQYF. The CDR3 DNA reads as TGTGCCAGCAGGGAGCGGGAGTGGACAGATACGCAGTATTTT.

The chain recombines TRBV6-5 with TRBJ1-1, with D unclear. The CDR3 runs 14 residues. Germline V lookup: CDR1 MNHEY, CDR2 SVGAGI. The germline V and J ends were trimmed by 2 bases and 1 base, with 8 bases remaining between them. The CDR3 spells CASSYGRPNTEAFF. CDR3 DNA: TGTGCCAGCAGTTACGGTCGGCCGAACACTGAAGCTTTCTTT.

This chain joins TRBV27 and TRBJ2-7; possible D gene TRBD1, 5 bases. The CDR3 loop spans 15 amino acids. Between the trimmed V and J ends, which lost 0 bases and 2 bases, there was a span of 11 bases. The germline V gene has CDR1 MNHEY and CDR2 SMNVEV (reference sequence). Here the CDR3 reads CASSLSPGPTYEQYF. In DNA, the CDR3 is TGTGCCAGCAGTTTATCTCCAGGGCCTACCTACGAGCAGTACTTC.

The chain recombines TRBV5-1 with TRBJ2-7; TRBD2 matches at 12 bases. Per germline, CDR1 SGHRS and CDR2 YFSETQ. V shed 0 bases and J 5 bases; nucleotides not matched to a gene: 6. The CDR3 length is 16 residues. CDR3 in amino acids: CASSLVLAGGPHEQYF. CDR3 coding DNA: TGCGCCAGCAGCTTGGTCCTAGCGGGGGGGCCCCACGAGCAGTACTTC.

J is TRBJ2-2 and V is TRBV7-9, with D possibly TRBD1 on 6 matching bases. This CDR3 is 14 amino acids long. Germline V gene lookup returns CDR1 SEHNR and CDR2 FQNEAQ (reference sequence). V gave up 6 bases and J gave up 3 bases, with 11 bases separating them. The CDR3 region has the DNA TGTGCCAGCAGACAGGGCGTGGACACCGGGGAGCTGTTTTTT. Translating gives CASRQGVDTGELFF.

The J gene is TRBJ2-7, the V gene TRBV7-9; the D gene is possibly TRBD2 (6 bases). V gave up 5 bases and J gave up 3 bases, with 26 bases separating them. The germline gives CDR1 SEHNR, CDR2 FQNEAQ (reference sequence). The CDR3 sequence is 18 residues long. The CDR3 sequence: CASSIYGGGASVNYEQYF. CDR3 coding DNA: TGTGCCAGCAGCATCTACGGAGGCGGGGCTAGCGTCAACTACGAGCAGTACTTC.

The chain joins TRBV7-9 to TRBJ2-7, with a possible D match to TRBD1 (6 bases). The CDR3 contains 14 residues. V was pared by 7 bases and J by 5 bases, with 18 bases between. The germline V gene has CDR1 SEHNR and CDR2 FQNEAQ (reference sequence). DNA of the CDR3: TGTGCCAGCACCGAGGCGGCAGGGGCCCACGAGCAGTACTTC. Residues: CASTEAAGAHEQYF. Looking up the rest from reference TRBV7-9 and TRBJ2-7 gives the full variable domain: DTGVSQNPRHKITKRGQNVTFRCDPISEHNRLYWYRQTLGQGPEFLTYFQNEAQLEKSRLLSDRFSAERPKGSFSTLEIQRTEQGDSAMYLCASTEAAGAHEQYFGPGTRLTVT.

This chain joins TRBV29-1 and TRBJ1-5; D is perhaps TRBD1 (6 bases). Germline V lookup: CDR1 SQVTM, CDR2 ANQGSEA. The CDR3 spans 14 residues. Deletions cut 4 bases from V and 0 bases from J, with 10 bases between. For the CDR3, the DNA is TGCAGCGTTGTGACAGGCAATAGCAATCAGCCCCAGCATTTT. Translated: CSVVTGNSNQPQHF.

The gene calls are TRBV5-4 and TRBJ2-1, with D perhaps TRBD1 (6 bases). The germline V and J ends were trimmed by 4 bases and 1 base, with 18 bases remaining between them. CDR3 length: 17 amino acids. Germline V gene lookup returns CDR1 SGHNT and CDR2 YYREEE (reference sequence). For the CDR3, the DNA is TGTGCCAGCAGCCTTCCGACAGGCCCCCTGTCCTACAATGAGCAGTTCTTC. It translates to CASSLPTGPLSYNEQFF.

Here the CDR3 DNA reads TGTGCCAGCAGTGGAGGCAGGTCCACCTACGAGCAGTACTTC. Its protein product is CASSGGRSTYEQYF. The V gene is TRBV2, the J gene TRBJ2-7; D not certain. The germline gives CDR1 SNHLY, CDR2 FYNNEI. The CDR3 spans 14 residues. V lost 4 bases, J lost 2 bases, and 12 bases lay in between.

The CDR3 DNA is TGTGCCATCAGTGAGAATCAGCTAACGTCCTACGAGCAGTACTTC. It yields the protein CAISENQLTSYEQYF. The rearrangement links TRBV10-3 to TRBJ2-7; D gene ambiguous. Trimming cost V 2 bases and J 1 base, with 12 bases left between them. This CDR3 region has 15 residues. CDR1 and CDR2 from the germline V gene are ENHRY and SYGVKD.

This chain joins TRBV6-1 and TRBJ2-5; the D call may be TRBD1 or TRBD2 (5 bases each). In germline, CDR1 is MNHNS, CDR2 SASEGT. Between the trimmed V and J ends, which lost 6 bases and 5 bases, there was a span of 16 bases. This CDR3 spans 14 amino acids. CDR3 loop: CASSRLGTGETQYF. Here the CDR3 DNA reads TGTGCCAGCAGCCGCCTTGGGACGGGGGAGACCCAGTACTTC.

The rearrangement uses TRBV11-2 and TRBJ1-2; 7 bases fit TRBD1. J lost 0 bases, V lost 5 bases, and 9 bases had no gene match. Germline V gene data show CDR1 as SGHAT and CDR2 as FQNNGV. This CDR3 contains 16 residues. The CDR3 here is CASSPAGTAANYGYTF. As DNA, the CDR3 is TGTGCCAGCAGCCCCGCCGGGACAGCAGCTAACTATGGCTACACCTTC.

This clone was counted only a few times. The genes are TRBV4-2 and TRBJ1-5, with D unclear. This CDR3 comprises 16 residues. V lost 0 bases to trimming and J lost 2 bases, with 11 bases between them. Per the germline V gene, CDR1 is LGHNA and CDR2 is YNFKEQ. The DNA of the CDR3 is TGTGCCAGCAGCCAAGATGTCTGGGTCGGCAATCAGCCCCAGCATTTT. It specifies CASSQDVWVGNQPQHF.

The gene calls are TRBV5-4 and TRBJ2-3; D may be TRBD1 or TRBD2 (6 bases each). CDR3 length: 17 residues. Trimming cost V 6 bases and J 2 bases, with 22 bases left between them. CDR1 and CDR2 (germline): SGHNT, YYREEE (reference sequence). The CDR3 nucleotides are TGTGCCAGCAAGGGGGGAGGCCCAGGGATACTCACAGATACGCAGTATTTT. Translating gives CASKGGGPGILTDTQYF.

The chain combines TRBV14 with TRBJ1-2; TRBD1 is a possible D gene (6 bases). CDR3 length equals 16 residues. Germline lookup yields CDR1 SGHDN and CDR2 FVKESK. V shed 1 base and J shed 5 bases, with 17 bases lying between them. Here the CDR3 reads CASSQVGGPDGYGYTF. CDR3 in DNA: TGTGCCAGCAGCCAAGTAGGGGGGCCCGATGGATATGGCTACACCTTC.

The rearrangement joins TRBV6-5 to TRBJ2-7; D is possibly TRBD1 (5 bases). Deletions cut 0 bases from V and 2 bases from J, with 14 bases between. In germline, CDR1 is MNHEY, CDR2 SVGAGI. The CDR3 loop spans 16 amino acids. The CDR3 nucleotides are TGTGCCAGCAGTTACTCGACGCCAGACAGTCCCTACGAGCAGTACTTC. This translates into CASSYSTPDSPYEQYF.

This clone has only a few counts. The chain couples TRBV5-1 to TRBJ2-1; a weak D match, TRBD1 (6 bases). Looked up from germline, CDR1 is SGHRS and CDR2 is YFSETQ. This CDR3 comprises 14 residues. V lost 0 bases and J lost 6, with 10 bases in between. CDR3 nucleotide sequence: TGCGCCAGCAGCTTGGGACAGGACGTCAATGAGCAGTTCTTC. This encodes CASSLGQDVNEQFF. Full variable domain (remainder filled in from reference TRBV5-1 and TRBJ2-1): KAGVTQTPRYLIKTRGQQVTLSCSPISGHRSVSWYQQTPGQGLQFLFEYFSETQRNKGNFPGRFSGRQFSNSRSEMNVSTLELGDSALYLCASSLGQDVNEQFFGPGTRLTVL.

The chain combines TRBV7-8 with TRBJ1-1; D not resolved. This CDR3 is 15 amino acids long. Germline V gene sequence: CDR1 SGHVS, CDR2 FQNEAQ. Trimming took off 0 bases at V and 1 base at J, with 9 bases between the two ends. CDR3 in amino acids: CASSLARLTNTEAFF. In nucleotides, the CDR3 is TGTGCCAGCAGCTTAGCCAGACTGACGAACACTGAAGCTTTCTTT.

The chain recombines TRBV28 with TRBJ2-7, with TRBD1 matching over 10 bases. V shed 7 bases and J 1 base; nucleotides not matched to a gene: 7. The CDR3 is 15 amino acids. CDR1 is MDHEN and CDR2 is SYDVKM in the germline V gene. The CDR3 loop reads CASTRRDRGSYEQYF. CDR3 coding DNA: TGTGCCAGCACCCGGCGGGACAGGGGATCCTACGAGCAGTACTTC.

This chain links TRBV30 with TRBJ1-2, with D possibly TRBD1 on 6 matching bases. Between the trimmed V and J ends, which lost 1 base and 3 bases, there was a span of 9 bases. There are 13 residues in the CDR3. Germline values: CDR1 GTSNPN, CDR2 SVGIG (reference sequence). The CDR3 sequence is CAWSGDIHYGYTF. The CDR3 DNA reads as TGTGCCTGGAGTGGGGACATCCACTATGGCTACACCTTC.

Only one count was recorded for this clone. The V and J genes are TRBV14 and TRBJ2-6; a possible D gene is TRBD2 (6 bases). Germline CDR1 reads SGHDN; CDR2 reads FVKESK. V lost 4 bases and J lost 3, with 10 bases in between. The CDR3 spans 15 residues. The CDR3 nucleotides are TGTGCCAGCAGCCTCGTCGGGGGTGGGGCCAACGTCCTGACTTTC. Its translation: CASSLVGGGANVLTF.

The V gene is TRBV6-1, the J gene TRBJ1-2; perhaps TRBD1 as D (5 bases). The length of the CDR3 is 13 residues. Germline CDR1 and CDR2: MNHNS and SASEGT. V shed 2 bases and J shed 5 bases, with 9 bases lying between them. In DNA, the CDR3 is TGTGCCAGCAGTGAAACAGGAAAATATGGCTACACCTTC. It is translated as CASSETGKYGYTF.